The subject of this entry is one T cell receptor (beta chain). Its antigen is not identified. Primers: 60 Vbeta forward and 13 Jbeta reverse. Using immunoSEQ multiplex PCR, the repertoire was profiled, and TCRdb retains in-frame clones only, with some absent. The sample has about 190,000 clones, about four fifths seen once; the top ten hold about 5%. This sample was included in a study of cytomegalovirus exposure and HLA in healthy donors. Regarding the study as a whole: A later analysis found TCR association rates differed by HLA locus, highest for DRB1 and lowest for HLA-C.

Germline lookup yields CDR1 KGHSH and CDR2 LQKENI. The CDR3 has 14 residues. Trimming took 6 bases from V and 3 from J; bases not matched to a gene: 7. This TCR derives from a man under 40 in good health and CMV-seropositive. Sequenced sample: PBMCs. The chain carries TRBV18 and TRBJ1-2, with 7 bases lining up with TRBD1. This CDR3 reads CASSRSGQYYGYTF. The CDR3, as DNA: TGTGCCAGCTCTCGTTCGGGACAGTACTATGGCTACACCTTC.